In this sample, the clone carrying this TCR beta chain turned up many times. The data were obtained in a study of T cells of healthy individuals. MiXCR was run by TCRdb on the 5' RACE reads, yielding one entry per CDR3 protein. The repertoire includes roughly 87,000 distinct CDR3 sequences, approximately 16% of them detected once, and 6.2% sits in the top ten. Germline V gene sequence: CDR1 SEHNR, CDR2 FQNEAQ (reference sequence). V was trimmed by 5 bases and J by 4 bases, leaving 14 bases between them. The CDR3 spans 14 residues. The source is a human donor in good health. The V and J genes are TRBV7-9 and TRBJ1-2; unclear D gene. CDR3 sequence (DNA): TGTGCCAGCAGCCCCGGGAGCCCCCTCTATGGCTACACCTTC. It is translated as CASSPGSPLYGYTF.